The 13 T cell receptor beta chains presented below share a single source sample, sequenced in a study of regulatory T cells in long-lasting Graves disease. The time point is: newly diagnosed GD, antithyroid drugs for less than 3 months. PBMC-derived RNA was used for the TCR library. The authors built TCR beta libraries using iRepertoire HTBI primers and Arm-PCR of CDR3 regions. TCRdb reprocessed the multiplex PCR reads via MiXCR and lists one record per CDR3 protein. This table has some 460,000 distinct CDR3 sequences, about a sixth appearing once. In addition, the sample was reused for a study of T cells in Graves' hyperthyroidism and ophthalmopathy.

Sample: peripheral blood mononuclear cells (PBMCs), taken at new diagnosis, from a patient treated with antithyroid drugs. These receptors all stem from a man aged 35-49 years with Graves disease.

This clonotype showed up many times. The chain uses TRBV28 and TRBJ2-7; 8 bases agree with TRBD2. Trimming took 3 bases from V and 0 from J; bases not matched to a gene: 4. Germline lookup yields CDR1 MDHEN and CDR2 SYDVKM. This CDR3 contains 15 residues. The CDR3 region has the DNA TGTGCCAGCAGTTTGCGGGGGGCTTCCTCCTACGAGCAGTACTTC. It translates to CASSLRGASSYEQYF.

The chain's CDR3 is CASSCRDGTYNEQFF. For the CDR3, the DNA is TGTGCCAGCAGCTGCCGGGACGGCACCTACAATGAGCAGTTCTTC. J is TRBJ2-1 and V is TRBV5-6, with D possibly being TRBD1 or TRBD2 (5 bases each). Trimming took 3 bases from V and 2 from J, leaving 12 bases between them. CDR1 and CDR2 from the germline V gene are SGHDT and YYEEEE. The CDR3 is made up of 15 amino acids.

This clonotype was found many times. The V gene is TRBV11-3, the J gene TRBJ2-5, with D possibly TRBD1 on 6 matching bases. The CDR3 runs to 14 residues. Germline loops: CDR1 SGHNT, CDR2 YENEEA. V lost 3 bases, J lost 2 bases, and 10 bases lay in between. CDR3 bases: TGTGCCAGCAGCTTTACAGGGTCGCAAGAGACCCAGTACTTC. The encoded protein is CASSFTGSQETQYF.

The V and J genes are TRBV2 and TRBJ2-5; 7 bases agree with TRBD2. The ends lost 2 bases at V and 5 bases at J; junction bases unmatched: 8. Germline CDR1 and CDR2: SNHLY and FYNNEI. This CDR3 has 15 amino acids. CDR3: CASSEWLAERETQYF. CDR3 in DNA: TGTGCCAGCAGTGAATGGCTAGCGGAGCGGGAGACCCAGTACTTC.

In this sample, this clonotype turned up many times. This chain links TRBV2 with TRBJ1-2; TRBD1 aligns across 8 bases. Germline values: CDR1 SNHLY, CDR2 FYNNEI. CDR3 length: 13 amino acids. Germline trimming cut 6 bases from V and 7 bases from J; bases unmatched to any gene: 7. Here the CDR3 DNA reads TGTGCCAGCAGCTCCGGACAGGGTTTTGGCTACACCTTC. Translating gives CASSSGQGFGYTF.

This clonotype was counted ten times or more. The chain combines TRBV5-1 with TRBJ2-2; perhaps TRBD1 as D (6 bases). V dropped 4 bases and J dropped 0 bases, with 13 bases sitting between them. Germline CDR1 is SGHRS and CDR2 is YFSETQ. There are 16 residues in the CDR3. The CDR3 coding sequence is TGCGCCAGCAGCCGAACCGGGACAACGAACACCGGGGAGCTGTTTTTT. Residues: CASSRTGTTNTGELFF.

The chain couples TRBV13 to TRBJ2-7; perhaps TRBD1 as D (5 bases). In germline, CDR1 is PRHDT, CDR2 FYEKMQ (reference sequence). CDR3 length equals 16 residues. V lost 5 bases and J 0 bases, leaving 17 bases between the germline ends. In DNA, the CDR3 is TGTGCCAGCAGCCATCGTACGGACAACAGCTCCTACGAGCAGTACTTC. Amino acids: CASSHRTDNSSYEQYF.

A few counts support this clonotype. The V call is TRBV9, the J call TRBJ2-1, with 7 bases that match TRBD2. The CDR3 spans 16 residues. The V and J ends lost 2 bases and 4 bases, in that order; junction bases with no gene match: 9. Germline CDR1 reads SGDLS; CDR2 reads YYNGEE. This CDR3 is CASSVQAGVAYNEQFF. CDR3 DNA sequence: TGTGCCAGCAGCGTCCAGGCGGGAGTGGCATACAATGAGCAGTTCTTC.

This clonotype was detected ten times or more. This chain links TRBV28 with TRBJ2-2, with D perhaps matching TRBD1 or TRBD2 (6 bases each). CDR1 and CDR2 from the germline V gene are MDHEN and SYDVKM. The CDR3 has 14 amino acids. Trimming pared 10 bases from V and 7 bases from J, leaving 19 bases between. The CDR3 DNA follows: TGTGCCACTTCCCGGATGGGGGGACACGGGGAGCTGTTTTTT. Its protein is CATSRMGGHGELFF.

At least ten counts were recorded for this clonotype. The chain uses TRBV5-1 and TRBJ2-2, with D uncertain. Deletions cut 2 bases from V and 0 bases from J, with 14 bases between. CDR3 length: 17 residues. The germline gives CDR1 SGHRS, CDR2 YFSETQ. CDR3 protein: CASSLRQGRTNTGELFF. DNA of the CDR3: TGCGCCAGCAGCTTAAGACAAGGACGAACGAACACCGGGGAGCTGTTTTTT.

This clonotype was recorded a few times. The CDR3 here is CASSLRTATEAFF. CDR3 coding DNA: TGTGCCAGCAGCTTAAGGACCGCCACTGAAGCTTTCTTT. The chain employs TRBV11-3 and TRBJ1-1; D uncertain. Per germline, CDR1 SGHNT and CDR2 YENEEA. CDR3 length: 13 residues. The V end was cut by 2 bases, the J end by 4 bases, with 8 bases between.

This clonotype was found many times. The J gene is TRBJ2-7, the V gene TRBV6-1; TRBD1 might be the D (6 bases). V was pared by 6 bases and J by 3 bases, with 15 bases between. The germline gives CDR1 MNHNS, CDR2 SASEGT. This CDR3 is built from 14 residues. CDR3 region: CASSQTGSYYEQYF. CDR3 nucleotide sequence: TGTGCCAGCAGCCAGACAGGTAGCTACTACGAGCAGTACTTC.

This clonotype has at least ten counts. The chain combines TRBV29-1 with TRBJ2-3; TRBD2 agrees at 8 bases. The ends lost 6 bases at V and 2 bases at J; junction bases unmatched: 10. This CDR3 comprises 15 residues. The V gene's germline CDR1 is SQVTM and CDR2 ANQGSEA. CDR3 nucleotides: TGCAGCGTCCTTCCCCTAGCGGGCCTCACAGATACGCAGTATTTT. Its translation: CSVLPLAGLTDTQYF.